Shown below are 21 T cell receptor beta chains from a single sample sequenced in a study of a mutant IDH1 vaccine in newly diagnosed glioma. Time point: baseline, week 1 (first vaccination visit). The sample's treatment: pre-vaccination baseline after standard-of-care therapy. Method: immunoSEQ multiplex PCR; TCRdb's copy keeps in-frame clones and lacks some. Of around 82,000 clones in the sample, approximately 80% were seen once. Sequenced material: PBMCs, taken from a glioma patient treated with radiotherapy, temozolomide or both. The source of these receptors is a man aged 40-50 years with glioma. Some clones in this sample may be carry-over from other donors' samples.

This clone was recorded once. The chain employs TRBV9 and TRBJ2-2; TRBD2 might be the D (6 bases). Germline lookup yields CDR1 SGDLS and CDR2 YYNGEE. V dropped 3 bases and J dropped 1 base, with 16 bases sitting between them. This CDR3 comprises 17 residues. The CDR3 region is CASSAAGTGRNTGELFF. In nucleotides, the CDR3 is TGTGCCAGCAGCGCCGCCGGGACTGGCCGGAACACCGGGGAGCTGTTTTTT.

This sequence joins TRBV7-8 and TRBJ2-7, with 13 bases matching TRBD2. CDR1 SGHVS and CDR2 FQNEAQ come from the germline V gene. V dropped 1 base and J dropped 2; count of bases not matched to a gene: 11. The CDR3 is made up of 19 amino acids. This chain's CDR3 is CASSLVFTSGGDFTYEQYF. In DNA, the CDR3 is TGTGCCAGCAGCTTAGTTTTCACTAGCGGGGGGGATTTTACCTACGAGCAGTACTTC.

This clone was recorded only once. V and J are TRBV9 and TRBJ1-1; TRBD1 matches at 11 bases. Germline V gives CDR1 SGDLS, CDR2 YYNGEE. The CDR3 has 13 residues. V was pared by 4 bases and J by 7 bases, with 3 bases of the junction left unmatched. The CDR3 DNA is TGTGCCAGCAGCCCGGACAGGGGGCTTGAAGCTTTCTTT. Amino acid sequence: CASSPDRGLEAFF.

Only one count was recorded for this clone. The V gene is TRBV4-1, the J gene TRBJ2-5; TRBD2 agrees at 8 bases. The CDR3 extends over 17 amino acids. In germline, CDR1 is MGHRA, CDR2 YSYEKL. V lost 1 base and J lost 5; bases outside the gene matches: 12. CDR3 sequence reads: CASSQGPERGPGETQYF. The CDR3 DNA follows: TGCGCCAGCAGCCAAGGGCCGGAGCGGGGGCCGGGGGAGACCCAGTACTTC.

The chain is built from TRBV5-6 and TRBJ1-5, with TRBD1 matching 8 bases. Germline V lookup: CDR1 SGHDT, CDR2 YYEEEE. The CDR3 is 15 amino acids. Trimming cost V 5 bases and J 6 bases; bases outside gene matches: 10. The chain's CDR3 is CASSKRAGGPQPQHF. The CDR3 region has the DNA TGTGCCAGCAGTAAGAGGGCAGGGGGCCCTCAGCCCCAGCATTTT.

The rearrangement joins TRBV11-2 to TRBJ2-1, with D unclear. Germline assignment: CDR1 SGHAT and CDR2 FQNNGV. The ends were cut back, 0 bases at V and 9 bases at J, with 6 bases in the middle. The CDR3 sequence is 12 residues long. The CDR3 bases are TGTGCCAGCAGCTTAGATCCCGGTGAGCAGTTCTTC. Its translation: CASSLDPGEQFF.

V is TRBV19 and J is TRBJ1-2; D ambiguous. Per germline, CDR1 LNHDA and CDR2 SQIVND (reference sequence). The CDR3 totals 11 residues. The V and J ends lost 7 bases and 8 bases respectively, with 11 bases between them. The CDR3 sequence is CASKVSGGYTF. For the CDR3, the DNA is TGTGCCAGTAAAGTTAGTGGGGGCTACACCTTC. The full variable domain, rest sourced from reference TRBV19 and TRBJ1-2, is DGGITQSPKYLFRKEGQNVTLSCEQNLNHDAMYWYRQDPGQGLRLIYYSQIVNDFQKGDIAEGYSVSREKKESFPLTVTSAQKNPTAFYLCASKVSGGYTFGSGTRLTVV.

This clone was seen only once. This chain joins TRBV4-1 and TRBJ2-3; tentative D call: TRBD2 (5 bases). CDR1 is MGHRA, CDR2 YSYEKL, per germline. The germline V and J ends were trimmed by 4 bases and 6 bases, with 14 bases remaining between them. The CDR3 has 14 residues. CDR3 DNA: TGCGCCAGCAGCCGAGGGCTAGCTTCGGATACGCAGTATTTT. Translation gives CASSRGLASDTQYF.

As concerns this clone: The junction differs from germline at one of its ends, possibly a read error. The chain employs TRBV29-1 and TRBJ2-5; D is unclear. There are 13 residues in the CDR3. Germline V gene data show CDR1 as SQVTM and CDR2 as ANQGSEA. The CDR3 sequence: CSVEVHRQETQYF. Here the CDR3 DNA reads TGCAGCGTGGAAGTCCACCGCCAAGAGACCCAGTACTTC.

The V call is TRBV6-5, the J call TRBJ2-5, with D perhaps matching TRBD1 or TRBD2 (5 bases each). Germline V gene data show CDR1 as MNHEY and CDR2 as SVGAGI. The CDR3 sequence is 13 residues long. Deletions cut 2 bases from V and 13 bases from J, with 17 bases between. CDR3 region: CASSYAPGPRMYF. DNA for the CDR3: TGTGCCAGCAGTTACGCGCCGGGACCCCGTATGTACTTC.

The rearrangement joins TRBV7-6 to TRBJ2-7; D tentatively reads TRBD1 or TRBD2 (5 bases each). Germline V CDR1 and CDR2: SGHVS, FNYEAQ. This CDR3 is built from 15 residues. Trimming took 5 bases from V and 2 from J, leaving 16 bases between them. This chain's CDR3 is CASSTTPGPAYEQYF. CDR3 sequence (DNA): TGTGCCAGCAGCACGACCCCGGGACCGGCCTACGAGCAGTACTTC.

This clone is a singleton in its sample. This sequence joins TRBV30 and TRBJ2-7; TRBD2 matches at 14 bases. CDR3 size: 14 residues. The ends lost 3 bases at V and 4 bases at J; junction bases unmatched: 2. CDR1 and CDR2 (germline): GTSNPN, SVGIG (reference sequence). The CDR3 sequence: CAWSRTSGGYEQYF. The DNA of the CDR3 is TGTGCCTGGAGCCGGACTAGCGGGGGGTACGAGCAGTACTTC.

The table lists this clone with a count of one. The rearrangement uses TRBV5-4 and TRBJ1-4; TRBD1 might be the D (6 bases). Germline assignment: CDR1 SGHNT and CDR2 YYREEE (reference sequence). The CDR3 is 15 amino acids. V lost 3 bases to trimming and J lost 8 bases, with 17 bases between them. The CDR3 DNA reads as TGTGCCAGCAGCTCGGCTGTGGGGGGCGAGGAAAAACTGTTTTTT. Translating gives CASSSAVGGEEKLFF.

The chain recombines TRBV6-5 with TRBJ1-1; D is ambiguous. V was cut by 0 bases and J by 3 bases, with 11 bases left in between. The CDR3 length is 15 residues. Germline V gives CDR1 MNHEY, CDR2 SVGAGI. CDR3 loop: CASSYSNRGYTEAFF. The CDR3 nucleotides read TGTGCCAGCAGTTACTCGAACAGAGGCTACACTGAAGCTTTCTTT.

The J gene is TRBJ1-6, the V gene TRBV27; D unclear. The V and J ends lost 7 bases and 0 bases respectively, with 7 bases between them. The CDR3 is 14 residues long. CDR1 is MNHEY and CDR2 is SMNVEV in the germline V gene (reference sequence). CDR3 nucleotides: TGTGCCAGCAAGTACAGCTCCTATAATTCACCCCTCCACTTT. It encodes CASKYSSYNSPLHF.

This rearrangement joins TRBV4-1 to TRBJ2-3, with D tentatively TRBD1 (6 bases). V was cut by 1 base and J by 1 base, with 12 bases left in between. Germline V gene lookup returns CDR1 MGHRA and CDR2 YSYEKL. The CDR3 has 16 amino acids. Here the CDR3 reads CASSQGIGGGTDTQYF. The CDR3 DNA follows: TGCGCCAGCAGCCAAGGGATAGGGGGAGGCACAGATACGCAGTATTTT.

The V call is TRBV7-2, the J call TRBJ2-7; D ambiguous. This CDR3 region has 12 residues. V shed 2 bases and J shed 5 bases, with 7 bases lying between them. The germline V gene has CDR1 SGHTA and CDR2 FQGNSA. The CDR3 is CASSLFRDEQYF. The CDR3 DNA reads as TGTGCCAGCAGCTTATTCCGGGACGAGCAGTACTTC. Based on the CDR3 plus reference TRBV7-2 and TRBJ2-7, the full variable domain is GAGVSQSPSNKVTEKGKDVELRCDPISGHTALYWYRQSLGQGLEFLIYFQGNSAPDKSGLPSDRFSAERTGGSVSTLTIQRTQQEDSAVYLCASSLFRDEQYFGPGTRLTVT.

The chain recombines TRBV30 with TRBJ2-7, with D tentatively TRBD1 (6 bases). CDR1 is GTSNPN, CDR2 SVGIG, per germline (reference sequence). CDR3 length: 13 amino acids. V was cut by 1 base and J by 4 bases, with 11 bases left in between. Here the CDR3 reads CAWSAGHTYEQYF. CDR3 DNA: TGTGCCTGGAGTGCGGGACACACGTACGAGCAGTACTTC.

This chain links TRBV29-1 with TRBJ2-7, with 8 bases fitting TRBD1. The CDR3 spans 11 residues. V trimming: 7 bases; J trimming: 7 bases; junction bases outside the gene matches: 6. Germline loops: CDR1 SQVTM, CDR2 ANQGSEA. For the CDR3, the DNA is TGCAGCGGAAGACAGGGGCGAGAGCAGTACTTC. As protein: CSGRQGREQYF.

V usage is TRBV5-6 and J usage is TRBJ2-1, with 7 bases fitting TRBD1. Trimming at V came to 4 bases and at J to 6 bases, leaving 4 bases not matched to a gene. This CDR3 has 13 residues. Looked up from germline, CDR1 is SGHDT and CDR2 is YYEEEE. CDR3 amino acids: CASSMGQSNEQFF. The CDR3, as DNA: TGTGCCAGCAGCATGGGACAGAGCAATGAGCAGTTCTTC.

The CDR3 DNA reads TGTGCCAGCAGCTTTAGCGGATCCTACGAGCAGTACTTC. Protein: CASSFSGSYEQYF. The J gene is TRBJ2-7, the V gene TRBV5-4, with D tentatively TRBD2 (6 bases). V lost 2 bases, J lost 1 base, and 7 bases lay in between. The CDR3 runs 13 residues. Per germline, CDR1 SGHNT and CDR2 YYREEE (reference sequence).